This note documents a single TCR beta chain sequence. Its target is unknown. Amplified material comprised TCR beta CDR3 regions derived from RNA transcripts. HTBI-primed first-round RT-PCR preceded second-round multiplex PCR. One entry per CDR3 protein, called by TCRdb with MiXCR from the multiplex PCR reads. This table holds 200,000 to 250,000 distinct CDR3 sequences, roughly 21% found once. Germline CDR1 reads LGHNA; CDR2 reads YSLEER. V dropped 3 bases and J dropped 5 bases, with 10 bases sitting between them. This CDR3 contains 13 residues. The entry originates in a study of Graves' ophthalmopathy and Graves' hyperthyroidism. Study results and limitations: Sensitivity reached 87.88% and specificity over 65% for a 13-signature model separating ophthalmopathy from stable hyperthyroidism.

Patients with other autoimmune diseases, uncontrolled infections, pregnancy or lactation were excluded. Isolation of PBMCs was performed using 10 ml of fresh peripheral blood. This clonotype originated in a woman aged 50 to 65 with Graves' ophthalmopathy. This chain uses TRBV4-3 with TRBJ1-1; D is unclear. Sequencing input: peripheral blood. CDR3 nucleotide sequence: TGCGCCAGCAGCCACCTCACTCTAACTGAAGCTTTCTTT. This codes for CASSHLTLTEAFF.